These 24 T cell receptor beta chains came from one sample sequenced in a study of T-cell memory formation after mild COVID-19. TCRdb recomputed calls from the 5' RACE reads with MiXCR, one row per CDR3 protein. Among about 240,000 distinct CDR3 sequences listed, approximately 9% were seen once. Input material: PBMCs or a T cell subset sorted from them (not recorded which). These receptors originate from a man between 18 and 29 years old who had mild COVID-19 (a few samples of this study predate the infection). Cell type and time point are not known.

The rearrangement links TRBV12-3 or TRBV12-4 to TRBJ2-4; 12 bases fit TRBD2. This CDR3 spans 15 amino acids. The J segment lost 6 bases and the V segment lost 3 bases, leaving 3 bases of the junction unmatched. The DNA for the CDR3 is TGTGCCAGCAGTTTTACTAGCGGGGGGACAAACATTCAGTACTTC. Encoded protein: CASSFTSGGTNIQYF.

This clonotype was recorded a few times. The chain combines TRBV2 with TRBJ1-6, with a tentative D call TRBD1 (6 bases). The CDR3 covers 16 residues. Germline V gives CDR1 SNHLY, CDR2 FYNNEI. V lost 6 bases, J lost 5 bases, and 17 bases lay in between. This chain's CDR3 is CASSLDRWRDNSPLHF. The CDR3 nucleotides are TGTGCCAGCAGCCTCGACAGGTGGCGGGATAATTCACCCCTCCACTTT.

This clonotype has just a few counts. The chain links TRBV19 to TRBJ1-1, with D unresolved. Per the germline V gene, CDR1 is LNHDA and CDR2 is SQIVND (reference sequence). This CDR3 region has 13 residues. Trimming pared 4 bases from V and 6 bases from J, leaving 12 bases between. The DNA of the CDR3 is TGTGCCAGTAGTAACTTCGGGATTGCTGAAGCTTTCTTT. Its protein product is CASSNFGIAEAFF.

This rearrangement joins TRBV6-5 to TRBJ2-7; D remains unclear. The V gene's germline CDR1 is MNHEY and CDR2 SVGAGI. CDR3 length: 14 amino acids. V lost 6 bases, J lost 0 bases, and 12 bases lay in between. The CDR3: CASRARMSSYEQYF. In DNA, the CDR3 is TGTGCCAGCAGGGCCCGGATGAGCTCCTACGAGCAGTACTTC.

This clonotype was counted a few times. This sequence joins TRBV5-1 and TRBJ2-7, with TRBD1 as a possible D gene (5 bases). This CDR3 is built from 14 residues. Germline V gene lookup returns CDR1 SGHRS and CDR2 YFSETQ. V gave up 2 bases and J gave up 4 bases, with 13 bases separating them. CDR3 sequence: CASSFTLTDYEQYF. In DNA, the CDR3 is TGCGCCAGCAGCTTTACTCTGACAGATTACGAGCAGTACTTC.

This clonotype showed up just a few times. This chain uses TRBV7-9 with TRBJ2-1; 7 bases line up with TRBD1. The CDR3 is 14 residues long. The germline V gene has CDR1 SEHNR and CDR2 FQNEAQ (reference sequence). V shed 3 bases, J shed 7 bases, and the junction held 6 bases outside the gene matches. The CDR3 DNA is TGTGCCAGCAGCTTCCAGGGGGATGGGAATGAGCAGTTCTTC. It encodes CASSFQGDGNEQFF.

This clonotype was seen many times. The chain joins TRBV20-1 to TRBJ2-2, with TRBD2 as a possible D gene (5 bases). The CDR3 is made up of 15 amino acids. V shed 3 bases and J shed 10 bases, with 21 bases lying between them. Germline values: CDR1 DFQATT, CDR2 SNEGSKA (reference sequence). The CDR3 protein is CSARYLGSWATELFF. CDR3 bases: TGCAGTGCTAGGTACCTGGGGAGCTGGGCAACGGAGCTGTTTTTT.

The CDR3 region is CSARDLGGGTDTQYF. The CDR3 DNA follows: TGCAGTGCTAGAGATCTTGGCGGGGGCACAGATACGCAGTATTTT. The rearrangement links TRBV20-1 to TRBJ2-3, with D tentatively TRBD2 (6 bases). Germline V CDR1 and CDR2: DFQATT, SNEGSKA (reference sequence). The CDR3 is 15 residues long. Trimming took off 0 bases at V and 1 base at J, with 11 bases between the two ends.

This clonotype occurred a few times. The CDR3 region is CASTGMGAKNIQYF. The CDR3 nucleotides read TGTGCCAGCACCGGTATGGGGGCCAAAAACATTCAGTACTTC. The chain carries TRBV7-2 and TRBJ2-4; no definite D call. Germline V gene data show CDR1 as SGHTA and CDR2 as FQGNSA. The CDR3 covers 14 residues. V lost 7 bases and J lost 1, with 11 bases in between.

This clonotype was detected a few times. The chain employs TRBV12-3 or TRBV12-4 and TRBJ1-4; possible D gene TRBD1, 5 bases. This CDR3 comprises 15 residues. The V end was cut by 5 bases, the J end by 8 bases, with 18 bases between. In DNA, the CDR3 is TGTGCCAGCAGTACTGCTGGTGGGGGTAGGGAAAAACTGTTTTTT. It encodes CASSTAGGGREKLFF.

The chain employs TRBV3-1 and TRBJ1-4; D uncertain. The CDR3 consists of 15 residues. V lost 4 bases to trimming and J lost 1 base, with 10 bases between them. CDR1 and CDR2 from the germline V gene are LGHDT and YNNKEL (reference sequence). The CDR3 DNA reads as TGTGCCAGCAGCCCTGCTCGATTAACTAATGAAAAACTGTTTTTT. This codes for CASSPARLTNEKLFF.

This clonotype was observed a handful of times. The chain joins TRBV7-2 to TRBJ1-4; D gene ambiguous. CDR1 SGHTA and CDR2 FQGNSA come from the germline V gene. The CDR3 runs to 16 residues. The V gene lost 5 bases and the J gene lost 3 bases, with 16 bases spanning the gap. CDR3 sequence: CASSPAPGIANEKLFF. The CDR3 DNA sequence: TGTGCCAGCAGCCCAGCCCCGGGGATCGCTAATGAAAAACTGTTTTTT.

The chain couples TRBV7-3 to TRBJ2-2, with D tentatively TRBD2 (5 bases). The CDR3 is made up of 13 amino acids. Deletions cut 5 bases from V and 9 bases from J, with 13 bases between. Germline CDR1 and CDR2: SGHTA and FQGTGA. This CDR3 reads CASSLFSGRELFF. As DNA, the CDR3 is TGTGCCAGCAGCCTATTTTCGGGGAGGGAGCTGTTTTTT.

The V call is TRBV5-1, the J call TRBJ2-1, with D maybe TRBD1 (5 bases). V gave up 3 bases and J gave up 9 bases, with 19 bases separating them. There are 15 residues in the CDR3. Germline V lookup: CDR1 SGHRS, CDR2 YFSETQ. The DNA for the CDR3 is TGCGCCAGCAGCTACAGGCAGGGTCAGGTCAGTGAGCAGTTCTTC. It yields the protein CASSYRQGQVSEQFF.

There are a few counts of this clonotype. The chain links TRBV4-3 to TRBJ1-2, with 9 bases aligning to TRBD1. V was pared by 4 bases and J by 5 bases, with 5 bases of the junction left unmatched. Germline CDR1 LGHNA, CDR2 YSLEER. This CDR3 has 14 amino acids. The CDR3 DNA reads as TGCGCCAGCAGCCCCGGGACAGGGCTTTATGGCTACACCTTC. Residues: CASSPGTGLYGYTF.

The chain is built from TRBV7-2 and TRBJ2-3, with 9 bases matching TRBD2. The CDR3 spans 15 residues. Per the germline V gene, CDR1 is SGHTA and CDR2 is FQGNSA. Germline trimming cut 0 bases from V and 9 bases from J; bases unmatched to any gene: 7. DNA of the CDR3: TGTGCCAGCAGCTTAGCGTGGACTAGCGTGGCAACGCAGTATTTT. Amino acids: CASSLAWTSVATQYF.

This clonotype showed up just a few times. The chain links TRBV7-2 to TRBJ1-4; 11 nucleotides line up with TRBD1. The junction had 3 bases not matched to a gene; V was cut back by 1 base and J by 2 bases. Germline lookup yields CDR1 SGHTA and CDR2 FQGNSA. This CDR3 comprises 17 residues. The CDR3 loop is CASSLEGQGGTNEKLFF. The DNA for the CDR3 is TGTGCCAGCAGCTTAGAGGGACAGGGGGGTACTAATGAAAAACTGTTTTTT.

This clonotype has a handful of counts. The CDR3 sequence is CASSGWFPPRGEQFF. CDR3 DNA sequence: TGCGCCAGCAGCGGCTGGTTCCCCCCAAGGGGTGAGCAGTTCTTC. V gene TRBV4-1 combines with J gene TRBJ2-1; maybe TRBD1 (5 bases). Trimming removed 5 bases from V and 9 bases from J, with 20 bases in between. Germline V gives CDR1 MGHRA, CDR2 YSYEKL. CDR3 length equals 15 residues.

V gene TRBV15 combines with J gene TRBJ1-1; no clear D gene. The CDR3 totals 16 residues. V was clipped by 5 bases and J by 0 bases, with 16 bases between them. CDR1 and CDR2 (germline): LNHNV, YYDKDF (reference sequence). The CDR3 coding sequence is TGTGCCACCAGCCCCCTCGCAGGCCAGCTGAACACTGAAGCTTTCTTT. Translated, it gives CATSPLAGQLNTEAFF.

This clonotype was picked up a small number of times. V is TRBV11-2 and J is TRBJ2-3; D perhaps matches TRBD1 (6 bases). CDR3 size: 14 residues. Germline V gene sequence: CDR1 SGHAT, CDR2 FQNNGV. V dropped 3 bases and J dropped 2 bases, with 9 bases sitting between them. The CDR3 spells CASSFGQITDTQYF. The CDR3 region has the DNA TGTGCCAGCAGCTTTGGACAGATCACAGATACGCAGTATTTT.

V gene TRBV7-2 combines with J gene TRBJ2-1, with D possibly matching TRBD2 (6 bases). Per germline, CDR1 SGHTA and CDR2 FQGNSA. The V end lost 4 bases, the J end lost 1 base, and 14 bases lay between the germline ends. The CDR3 is 16 residues long. The CDR3 bases are TGTGCCAGCAGCTCCTCCGGGACTCCGTCCTACAATGAGCAGTTCTTC. Its translation: CASSSSGTPSYNEQFF.

In this sample, this clonotype turned up many times. V is TRBV20-1 and J is TRBJ1-4, with D perhaps TRBD1 (5 bases). Trimming took 3 bases from V and 8 from J, leaving 13 bases between them. The CDR3 is 13 residues long. Looked up from germline, CDR1 is DFQATT and CDR2 is SNEGSKA (reference sequence). CDR3 amino acids: CSASPGPYEKLFF. The CDR3 bases are TGCAGTGCTAGCCCAGGGCCTTACGAAAAACTGTTTTTT.

V is TRBV10-3 and J is TRBJ1-4, with TRBD1 matching 10 bases. V lost 10 bases, J lost 8 bases, and 7 bases stayed unmatched. The CDR3 runs to 13 residues. Germline loops: CDR1 ENHRY, CDR2 SYGVKD. The CDR3 DNA is TGTGCCACCGGACAGGGGGATCGGGAAAAACTGTTTTTT. Its protein product is CATGQGDREKLFF.

This chain joins TRBV5-1 and TRBJ1-1; D is unresolved. The CDR3 is 15 amino acids. Germline V CDR1 and CDR2: SGHRS, YFSETQ. With 4 bases removed from V and 5 bases from J, the gap between germline ends came to 18 bases. CDR3 DNA sequence: TGCGCCAGCAGCCCAGGACTTGGGAGTCGGACTGAAGCTTTCTTT. Protein: CASSPGLGSRTEAFF. The complete variable domain, with remaining parts taken from reference TRBV5-1 and TRBJ1-1, reads KAGVTQTPRYLIKTRGQQVTLSCSPISGHRSVSWYQQTPGQGLQFLFEYFSETQRNKGNFPGRFSGRQFSNSRSEMNVSTLELGDSALYLCASSPGLGSRTEAFFGQGTRLTVV.